This T cell receptor (beta chain) was identified during a study of T cells after yellow fever vaccination. Study-wide points: There was a small share of clonotypes that showed up in both the CD4 and CD8 compartments. Weaker in magnitude, the secondary response showed a faster peak on day 5 versus 15.

As regards this clonotype: The antigen remains undetermined.

TCRdb redid the calling of the 5' RACE reads with MiXCR, one entry per CDR3 protein. This repertoire shows roughly 60,000 distinct CDR3 sequences, around 7% found once; its top ten account for 40%. J was trimmed by 3 bases and V by 3 bases; bases with no gene match: 1. The length of the CDR3 is 15 residues. Looked up from germline, CDR1 is MNHEY and CDR2 is SMNVEV (reference sequence). The sample was CD8+ T cells sorted from PBMCs, taken on the day of the first yellow fever vaccination. J is TRBJ2-1 and V is TRBV27, with 11 bases matching TRBD2. The receptor was isolated from a man aged 18 to 29 who received the YFV17D yellow fever vaccine. The CDR3 sequence: CASSFTSGGYNEQFF. The CDR3 region has the DNA TGTGCCAGCAGTTTTACTAGCGGGGGCTACAATGAGCAGTTCTTC.